The 15 T cell receptor beta chains below all came from one sample that was sequenced in a study of Ad26.COV2.S vaccination and SARS-CoV-2 variants. Sequenced by immunoSEQ multiplex PCR; TCRdb stores in-frame clones only, minus some. The data hold 300,000 to 350,000 clones, with 90% observed a single time. Treatment here: roughly 18 received Ad26.COV2.S at low or high dose, single or two shots; several received placebo; per-sample allocation not given. At day 63 after the first vaccine or placebo injection, samples were drawn. The specimen was peripheral blood, collected in a trial of Ad26.COV2.S vaccine versus placebo. The receptors here all came from a person between 18 and 65 years old who received the Ad26.COV2.S COVID-19 vaccine or a placebo.

This chain connects TRBV5-8 to TRBJ2-3, with D perhaps matching TRBD2 (6 bases). V was cut by 1 base and J by 0 bases, with 12 bases left in between. There are 16 residues in the CDR3. The germline V gene has CDR1 SGHTS and CDR2 YDEGEE. CDR3 bases: TGTGCCAGCAGCTTGACTTACGGGAGCAGCACAGATACGCAGTATTTT. This gives the protein CASSLTYGSSTDTQYF.

The chain employs TRBV5-6 and TRBJ2-2; D is ambiguous. V was shortened by 3 bases and J by 6 bases, with 6 bases between the two germline ends. This CDR3 is built from 12 residues. Germline V CDR1 and CDR2: SGHDT, YYEEEE. The CDR3 region is CASSWSSGELFF. The CDR3 DNA sequence: TGTGCCAGCAGCTGGAGTTCCGGGGAGCTGTTTTTT.

V is TRBV28 and J is TRBJ1-2; a weak D match, TRBD1 (5 bases). The CDR3 sequence is 13 residues long. V lost 6 bases and J lost 1, with 9 bases in between. Germline values: CDR1 MDHEN, CDR2 SYDVKM. CDR3 amino acids: CASRWDRNYGYTF. CDR3 nucleotides: TGTGCCAGCAGATGGGACCGTAACTATGGCTACACCTTC.

Turning to this clone: In the same sample, other DNA sequences code for this CDR3. The chain employs TRBV30 and TRBJ1-2; D is undetermined. Trimming shortened V by 0 bases and J by 2 bases, and 7 bases separated the two germline ends. There are 13 residues in the CDR3. CDR1 is GTSNPN, CDR2 SVGIG, per germline (reference sequence). CDR3 amino acids: CAWSVRGNYGYTF. The CDR3 DNA follows: TGTGCCTGGAGTGTGCGCGGGAACTATGGCTACACCTTC.

The rearrangement joins TRBV5-6 to TRBJ2-1; D possibly corresponds to TRBD2 (5 bases). Germline V gene data show CDR1 as SGHDT and CDR2 as YYEEEE. The CDR3 is 15 amino acids. Trimming stripped 2 bases from V and 0 bases from J, with 9 bases between. The CDR3 sequence is CASSFIGVSYNEQFF. CDR3 nucleotides: TGTGCCAGCAGCTTTATCGGGGTCTCCTACAATGAGCAGTTCTTC.

The chain links TRBV2 to TRBJ1-4; 8 bases fit TRBD1. The V segment lost 6 bases and the J segment 5 bases; nucleotides outside the gene matches: 5. Germline V gene data show CDR1 as SNHLY and CDR2 as FYNNEI. The CDR3 runs to 14 residues. The CDR3 loop reads CASRKGQANEKLFF. The DNA of the CDR3 is TGTGCCAGCAGGAAGGGACAGGCCAATGAAAAACTGTTTTTT.

This clone was detected once. The V and J genes are TRBV4-3 and TRBJ1-1; perhaps TRBD1 as D (6 bases). V shed 0 bases and J shed 1 base, with 12 bases lying between them. The CDR3 is made up of 16 amino acids. Germline V lookup: CDR1 LGHNA, CDR2 YSLEER. CDR3 DNA sequence: TGCGCCAGCAGCCAAGATAGAGGGGGACCGAACACTGAAGCTTTCTTT. Its protein product is CASSQDRGGPNTEAFF.

CDR3 nucleotides: TGTGCCAGCAGTTTTAGACCGCAGGCAACTAATGAAAAACTGTTTTTT. It translates to CASSFRPQATNEKLFF. The J gene is TRBJ1-4, the V gene TRBV6-5; no clear D gene. Trimming removed 4 bases at V and 0 bases at J, with 12 bases between. The CDR3 extends over 16 amino acids. Germline V gene lookup returns CDR1 MNHEY and CDR2 SVGAGI.

The chain uses TRBV4-3 and TRBJ2-7, with D perhaps being TRBD1 or TRBD2 (5 bases each). There are 15 residues in the CDR3. Germline V gives CDR1 LGHNA, CDR2 YSLEER. V gave up 0 bases and J gave up 3 bases, with 12 bases separating them. CDR3: CASSQDVLGVYEQYF. The CDR3 DNA is TGCGCCAGCAGCCAAGATGTGTTGGGGGTCTACGAGCAGTACTTC.

V and J are TRBV29-1 and TRBJ1-1; 7 positions agree with TRBD1. Germline lookup yields CDR1 SQVTM and CDR2 ANQGSEA. The CDR3 is 13 amino acids. The ends lost 4 bases at V and 0 bases at J; junction bases unmatched: 2. This chain's CDR3 is CSVAGQLNTEAFF. The CDR3 region has the DNA TGCAGCGTTGCGGGACAGTTGAACACTGAAGCTTTCTTT.

V and J are TRBV18 and TRBJ1-3; the match to TRBD1 covers 9 bases. Germline assignment: CDR1 KGHSH and CDR2 LQKENI. The CDR3 loop spans 18 amino acids. The V and J ends lost 1 base and 4 bases, in that order; junction bases with no gene match: 11. CDR3 coding DNA: TGTGCCAGCTCACCACGGGACAGGGAGGATATCGGCGGAAACACCATATATTTT. This encodes CASSPRDREDIGGNTIYF.

The chain joins TRBV7-2 to TRBJ2-1; possibly TRBD1 for D (5 bases). V was cut by 0 bases and J by 13 bases, with 13 bases left in between. Germline V gene data show CDR1 as SGHTA and CDR2 as FQGNSA. CDR3 length: 13 residues. CDR3 sequence: CASSLATGSLQFF. CDR3 sequence (DNA): TGTGCCAGCAGCTTAGCTACAGGTTCTCTTCAGTTCTTC.

The chain employs TRBV13 and TRBJ1-2, with a tentative D call TRBD1 (5 bases). The ends were cut back, 2 bases at V and 6 bases at J, with 13 bases in the middle. The CDR3 loop spans 14 amino acids. Germline V gene sequence: CDR1 PRHDT, CDR2 FYEKMQ (reference sequence). The CDR3 here is CASSLMGELNGYTF. Here the CDR3 DNA reads TGTGCCAGCAGCTTAATGGGGGAATTGAATGGCTACACCTTC.

The chain links TRBV19 to TRBJ1-2; TRBD1 matches 9 bases. CDR1 and CDR2 from the germline V gene are LNHDA and SQIVND (reference sequence). With V trimmed by 5 bases and J by 5 bases, 6 bases remained unmatched. The CDR3 has 14 amino acids. In nucleotides, the CDR3 is TGTGCCAGTAGTTACACCGGGACAGGGTATGGCTACACCTTC. Translation: CASSYTGTGYGYTF.

This clone was seen ten or more times. The gene calls are TRBV29-1 and TRBJ1-2, with a possible D match to TRBD1 (5 bases). The CDR3 is made up of 12 amino acids. CDR1 and CDR2 from the germline V gene are SQVTM and ANQGSEA. V lost 5 bases to trimming and J lost 6 bases, with 13 bases between them. The CDR3 region is CSVSQGGDGYTF. The CDR3, as DNA: TGCAGCGTTAGCCAGGGCGGGGATGGCTACACCTTC.